These T cell receptor beta chains were read from a single sample in a study of T cells in Graves' hyperthyroidism and ophthalmopathy. TCRdb recomputed calls from the multiplex PCR reads with MiXCR, one row per CDR3 protein. The sample includes around 660,000 distinct CDR3 sequences, less than 45% seen only once; the top ten take about 7.7%. Material: peripheral blood or thyroid tissue (not recorded which). These receptors were collected from an adult man with Graves' disease, either hyperthyroidism or ophthalmopathy (not recorded which). Each CDR3 is given with its conserved first and last residue. Fields, in order: D gene, J gene, clone size, V gene, CDR3 DNA, CDR3 protein. D genes are given only for firm matches. Size values are once, few and many counts, or a class for expanded clones, and some rows have none.

D: .
J: TRBJ1-3
size: .
V: TRBV20-1
DNA: TGCAGTGCTAATGGGCACTCTGGAAACACCATATATTTT
CDR3: CSANGHSGNTIYF

D: .
J: TRBJ1-3
size: .
V: TRBV29-1
DNA: TGCAGCCACCAGCGAAGACCGAGCTCTGGAAACACCATATATTTT
CDR3: CSHQRRPSSGNTIYF

D: TRBD2
J: TRBJ2-2
size: .
V: TRBV12-3/TRBV12-4
DNA: TGTGCCAGCAGCCATCTAGCGGGAGATTTCACCGGGGAGCTGTTTTTT
CDR3: CASSHLAGDFTGELFF

D: .
J: TRBJ2-7
size: .
V: TRBV5-6
DNA: TGTGCCAGCAGCTCTCCCCGTGACGGGCCCTACAAGCAGTACTTC
CDR3: CASSSPRDGPYKQYF

D: .
J: TRBJ1-1
size: .
V: TRBV9
DNA: TGTGCCAGCAGCCTTCATATTGGAGCTGAAGCTTTCTTT
CDR3: CASSLHIGAEAFF

D: TRBD1
J: TRBJ1-3
size: .
V: TRBV12-3/TRBV12-4
DNA: TGTGCCAGCAGCGGACAGGGTTTCTCTGGAAACACCATATATTTT
CDR3: CASSGQGFSGNTIYF

D: TRBD1
J: TRBJ1-5
size: .
V: TRBV13
DNA: TGTGCCAGCGGGGGACAGGGTAACGGTCAGCCCCAGCATTTT
CDR3: CASGGQGNGQPQHF

D: TRBD1
J: TRBJ2-5
size: once
V: TRBV24-1
DNA: TGTGCCACCAGTGAGTCGGACAGGGAGGAGACCCAGTACTTC
CDR3: CATSESDREETQYF

D: TRBD1
J: TRBJ1-2
size: .
V: TRBV7-2
DNA: TGTGCCAGCAGCTTAGGGGACAGGGGGCTTGATGGCTACACCTTC
CDR3: CASSLGDRGLDGYTF

D: TRBD1
J: TRBJ1-2
size: .
V: TRBV12-3/TRBV12-4
DNA: TGTGCCATCCAAACCGGGACAGGGGGGTATGGCTACACCTTC
CDR3: CAIQTGTGGYGYTF

D: TRBD1
J: TRBJ1-6
size: .
V: TRBV29-1
DNA: TGCAGCGCTGGGACAGAGGGATCACCCCTCCACTTT
CDR3: CSAGTEGSPLHF

D: .
J: TRBJ1-1
size: .
V: TRBV29-1
DNA: TGCAGCACCTCAACAGGGCACACTGAAGCTTTCTTT
CDR3: CSTSTGHTEAFF

D: .
J: TRBJ2-7
size: many
V: TRBV6-5
DNA: TGTGCCAGCAGTTACTCGCGGTACGAGCAGTACTTC
CDR3: CASSYSRYEQYF

D: .
J: TRBJ1-5
size: few
V: TRBV12-3/TRBV12-4
DNA: TGTGCCAGCAGTTTATGGGGGGGCGATGGCAATCAGCCCCAGCATTTT
CDR3: CASSLWGGDGNQPQHF